This T cell receptor beta chain emerged from a study of shared clonotypes between healthy human individuals (dated by TCRdb to 2018 to 2020). With regard to the full study: Three men and a couple of women, aged 18 to 49 years, made up the cohort. Per donor, three plates each were used for CD4 naive and CD4 memory, two for CD8 naive, and one for CD8 memory. Leukapheresis yielded between about 0.9 and 8.9 billion PBMCs per donor. The study deeply sequenced blood TCR repertoires of about 5 healthy adults to estimate repertoire size and the extent of clonotype sharing between individuals. Different laboratories and diverse techniques were used to prepare libraries and sequence TCR repertoires, to increase sequencing depth and limit assay-specific biases. General study outcomes and caveats: Sampling was restricted to blood, and TCR repertoires in tissues likely differ from the TCR repertoires found in blood. Sharing across several donors was observed for about 4.8% of naive CD4, 3% to 3.5% of naive CD8, roughly 2.3% of memory CD4, and over 0.3% of memory CD8 clonotypes. Naive subsets generally had larger estimated clonotype richness than memory subsets. Because the study included only a small number of donors, the genetic and exposure-history diversity represented was limited. Incomplete sequencing was indicated by rarefaction of sorted-subset datasets, despite the large sequencing depth. Pairwise subsampling led to the expectation that sequencing depth would affect the degree of clonotype sharing among donors. Higher generation probabilities were observed for clonotypes shared by all four sorted-subset donors than for non-shared clonotypes.

Using the deep immunoSEQ assay, TCR CDR3 regions were amplified from genomic DNA by multiplex PCR. For each cell subset, the extracted genomic DNA was distributed evenly across all wells of several immunoSEQ 96-well plates, and each plate served as one replicate. For sorted subsets, roughly 200 ng of genomic DNA, equivalent to around 29,000 T cell genomes, went into each replicate PCR. Purified libraries were measured with a Qubit 3.0 fluorometer, size-checked on a Bioanalyzer 2100, and measured again with the KAPA Library Quantification kit. Every immunoSEQ 96-well plate was sequenced on a separate single-read 150-cycle Illumina NextSeq 550 flow cell. The paper's processing steps were these. Because the immunoSEQ output held only junctional sequences and lacked quality scores, the filtering could not match the filtering applied to full-length reads. Sequences were annotated with PyIR, a Python wrapper for IgBLAST v1.9, using IMGT germline references to assign V/J genes and CDR3. Reads with weak V/J assignments (E-value above 1e-6), missing CDR3, stop codons, out-of-frame junctions, or ambiguous translated residues were removed. V3J clonotypes were defined as sequences sharing the same inferred V gene, J gene, and CDR3 amino acid sequence. To compute the percentage overlap between repertoires, the number of shared unique clonotypes was divided by the size of the smaller repertoire. Richness of each repertoire was evaluated using RTK rarefaction, the Chao1 estimator, and Recon v2.1 estimates of unobserved clonotypes. Generation probabilities were computed with OLGA for all TCRbeta clonotypes obtained by the gDNA method from several donors. This is the immuneACCESS table as TCRdb keeps it, with only in-frame sequences that have V and J called. A part of the clones is gone; compared with another copy, unresolved V genes explain less than half, and the rest is unexplained. V and J calls plus clone size are reproduced from that table; the DNA served to infer D and trimming. The sample table holds some 2.1 million clones, of which 93% were seen once. The biggest ten clones account for about 1.6% of the sample.

CD8 naive samples were obtained by positive selection for CCR7 among CD45RO-negative cells, yielding a CD45RA+CCR7+ population from which TemRA cells were excluded. Healthy HIV-negative adults with no recently reported acute infections or vaccinations were included as donors. Every donor was a Caucasian adult living in Nashville, Tennessee, USA. Blood was obtained by leukapheresis, after which PBMCs were separated by Ficoll-Histopaque density gradient centrifugation and cryopreserved in liquid nitrogen vapor phase. Analytical flow cytometry was used to check the purity and quantity of each magnetically sorted T cell population. Each sorted fraction had its genomic DNA isolated and then quantified by UV absorbance on a Nanodrop 2000c. A single count supports this clone. No antigen is known for it. Base qualities are not recorded, but no much larger clone differs from it by a single base. Sample: naive CD8+ T cells from PBMCs. This sample's cell subset or site label indicates: CD45RA+CCR7+. The origin of this receptor is a man aged 18 to 35 in good health. Some clones in this sample may be carry-over from other donors' samples.

The DNA is TGTGCCAGCAGCGCGGGGGACAGGGGGCTCGATGAGCAGTTCTTC. It translates as CASSAGDRGLDEQFF. The chain uses TRBV7-9 and TRBJ2-1, and TRBD1 matches 12 of the central bases. The CDR3 has 15 amino acids, counting the end cysteine and phenylalanine. CDR3 DNA only is kept here, 45 bases in frame from base 1. V lost 5 bases and J lost 8 bases, and the count of bases not matched to a germline gene is 7. CDR1 and CDR2 (SEHNR, FQNEAQ) derive from the germline V gene (reference sequence). Here the CDR3 is joined to the reference TRBV7-9 and TRBJ2-1 genes, and the full variable domain is: DTGVSQNPRHKITKRGQNVTFRCDPISEHNRLYWYRQTLGQGPEFLTYFQNEAQLEKSRLLSDRFSAERPKGSFSTLEIQRTEQGDSAMYLCASSAGDRGLDEQFFGPGTRLTVL.